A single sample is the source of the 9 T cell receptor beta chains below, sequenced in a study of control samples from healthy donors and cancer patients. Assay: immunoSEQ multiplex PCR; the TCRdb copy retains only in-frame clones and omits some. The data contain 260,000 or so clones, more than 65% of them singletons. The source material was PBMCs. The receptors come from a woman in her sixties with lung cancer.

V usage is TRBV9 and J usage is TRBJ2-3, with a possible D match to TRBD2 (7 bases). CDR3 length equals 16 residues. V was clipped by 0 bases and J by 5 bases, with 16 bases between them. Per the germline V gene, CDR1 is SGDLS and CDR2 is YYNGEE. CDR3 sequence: CASSVAAGAGGDTQYF. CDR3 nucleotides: TGTGCCAGCAGCGTAGCTGCGGGGGCCGGTGGAGATACGCAGTATTTT. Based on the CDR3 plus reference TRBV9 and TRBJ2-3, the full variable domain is DSGVTQTPKHLITATGQRVTLRCSPRSGDLSVYWYQQSLDQGLQFLIQYYNGEERAKGNILERFSAQQFPDLHSELNLSSLELGDSALYFCASSVAAGAGGDTQYFGPGTRLTVL.

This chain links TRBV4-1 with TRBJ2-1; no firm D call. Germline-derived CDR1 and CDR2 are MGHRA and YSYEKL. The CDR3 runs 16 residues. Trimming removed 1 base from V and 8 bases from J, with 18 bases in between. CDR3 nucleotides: TGCGCCAGCAGCCAAGGCGTATGGAGTTTCTTTGATGAGCAGTTCTTC. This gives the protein CASSQGVWSFFDEQFF.

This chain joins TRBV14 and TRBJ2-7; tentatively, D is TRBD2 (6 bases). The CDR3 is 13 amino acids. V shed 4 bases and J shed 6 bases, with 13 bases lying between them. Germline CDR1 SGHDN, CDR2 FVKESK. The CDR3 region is CASSRGGVAEQYF. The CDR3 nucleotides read TGTGCCAGCAGCCGAGGAGGGGTTGCCGAGCAGTACTTC.

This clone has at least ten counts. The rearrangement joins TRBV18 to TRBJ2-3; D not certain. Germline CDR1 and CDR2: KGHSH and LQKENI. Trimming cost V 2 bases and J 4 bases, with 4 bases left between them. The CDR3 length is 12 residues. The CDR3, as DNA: TGTGCCAGCTCACCATATTCAGATACGCAGTATTTT. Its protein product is CASSPYSDTQYF.

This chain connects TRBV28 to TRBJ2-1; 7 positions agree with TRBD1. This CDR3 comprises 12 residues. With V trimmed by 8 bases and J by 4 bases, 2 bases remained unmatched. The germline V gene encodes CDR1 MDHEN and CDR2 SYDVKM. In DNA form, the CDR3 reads TGTGCCAGCGGGACAGTATACAATGAGCAGTTCTTC. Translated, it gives CASGTVYNEQFF.

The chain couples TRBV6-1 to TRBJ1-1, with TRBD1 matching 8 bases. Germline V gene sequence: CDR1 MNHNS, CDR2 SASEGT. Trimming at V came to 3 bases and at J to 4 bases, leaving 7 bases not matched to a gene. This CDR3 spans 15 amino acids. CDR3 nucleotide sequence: TGTGCCAGCAGTGACCAGGGGGCGTTGAGCACTGAAGCTTTCTTT. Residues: CASSDQGALSTEAFF.

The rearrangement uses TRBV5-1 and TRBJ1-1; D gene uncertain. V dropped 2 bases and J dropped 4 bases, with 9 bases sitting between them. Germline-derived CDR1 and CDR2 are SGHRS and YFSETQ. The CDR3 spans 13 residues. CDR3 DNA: TGCGCCAGCAGCTTTTCCCCGGGCACTGAAGCTTTCTTT. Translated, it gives CASSFSPGTEAFF.

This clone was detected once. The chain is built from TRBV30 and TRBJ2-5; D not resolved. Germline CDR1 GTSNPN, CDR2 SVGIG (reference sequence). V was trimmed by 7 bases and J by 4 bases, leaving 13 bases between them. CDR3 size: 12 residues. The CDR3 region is CAYQWRGETQYF. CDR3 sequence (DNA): TGTGCCTATCAATGGCGTGGAGAGACCCAGTACTTC.

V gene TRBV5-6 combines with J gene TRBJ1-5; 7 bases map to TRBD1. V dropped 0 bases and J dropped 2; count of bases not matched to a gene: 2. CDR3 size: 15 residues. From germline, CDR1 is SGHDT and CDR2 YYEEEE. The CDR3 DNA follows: TGTGCCAGCAGCTTGGACGGACAGGGCAATCAGCCCCAGCATTTT. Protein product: CASSLDGQGNQPQHF.